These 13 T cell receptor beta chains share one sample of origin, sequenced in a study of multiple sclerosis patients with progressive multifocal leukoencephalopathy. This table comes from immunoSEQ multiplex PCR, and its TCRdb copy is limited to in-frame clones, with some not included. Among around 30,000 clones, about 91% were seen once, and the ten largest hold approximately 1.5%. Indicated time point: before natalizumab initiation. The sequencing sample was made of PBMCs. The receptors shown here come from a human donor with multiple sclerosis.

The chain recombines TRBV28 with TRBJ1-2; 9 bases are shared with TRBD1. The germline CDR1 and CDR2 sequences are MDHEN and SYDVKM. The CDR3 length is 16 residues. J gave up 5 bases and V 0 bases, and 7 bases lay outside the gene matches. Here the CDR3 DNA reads TGTGCCAGCAGTTTATGGGGGGACAGGGCGGATTATGGCTACACCTTC. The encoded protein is CASSLWGDRADYGYTF.

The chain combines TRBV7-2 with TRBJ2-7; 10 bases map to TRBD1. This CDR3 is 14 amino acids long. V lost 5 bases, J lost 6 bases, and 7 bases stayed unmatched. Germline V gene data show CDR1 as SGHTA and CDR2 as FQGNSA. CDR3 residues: CASSLRDRGGEQYF. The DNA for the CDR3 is TGTGCCAGCAGCCTCCGGGACAGGGGAGGCGAGCAGTACTTC.

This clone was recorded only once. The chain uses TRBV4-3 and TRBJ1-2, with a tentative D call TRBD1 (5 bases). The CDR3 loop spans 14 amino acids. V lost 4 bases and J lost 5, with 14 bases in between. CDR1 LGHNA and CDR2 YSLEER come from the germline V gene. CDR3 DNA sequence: TGCGCCAGCAGCCGAACGGACAAAGGGTATGGCTACACCTTC. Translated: CASSRTDKGYGYTF.

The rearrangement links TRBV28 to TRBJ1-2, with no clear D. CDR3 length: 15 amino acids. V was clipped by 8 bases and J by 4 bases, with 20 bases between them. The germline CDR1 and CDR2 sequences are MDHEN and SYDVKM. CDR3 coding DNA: TGTGCCAGCCATGTAGGCAGTCCCCCAACCTATGGCTACACCTTC. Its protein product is CASHVGSPPTYGYTF.

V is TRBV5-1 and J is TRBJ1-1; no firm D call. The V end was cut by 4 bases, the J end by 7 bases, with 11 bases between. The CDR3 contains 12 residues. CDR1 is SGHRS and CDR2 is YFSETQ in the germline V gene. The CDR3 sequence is CASSALQDEAFF. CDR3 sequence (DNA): TGCGCCAGCAGCGCGCTCCAGGATGAAGCTTTCTTT.

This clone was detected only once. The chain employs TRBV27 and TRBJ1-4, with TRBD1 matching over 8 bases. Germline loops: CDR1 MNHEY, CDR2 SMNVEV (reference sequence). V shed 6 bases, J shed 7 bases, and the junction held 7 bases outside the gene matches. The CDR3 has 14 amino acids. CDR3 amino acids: CASRHRDRFEKLFF. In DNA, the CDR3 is TGTGCCAGCAGGCACCGGGACAGGTTTGAAAAACTGTTTTTT.

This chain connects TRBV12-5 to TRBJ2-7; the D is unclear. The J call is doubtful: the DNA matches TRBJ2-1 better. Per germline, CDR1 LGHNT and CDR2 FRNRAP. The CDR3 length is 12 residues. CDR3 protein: CASGVNSYEQFF. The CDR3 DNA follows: TGTGCTAGTGGTGTGAACTCCTACGAGCAGTTCTTC.

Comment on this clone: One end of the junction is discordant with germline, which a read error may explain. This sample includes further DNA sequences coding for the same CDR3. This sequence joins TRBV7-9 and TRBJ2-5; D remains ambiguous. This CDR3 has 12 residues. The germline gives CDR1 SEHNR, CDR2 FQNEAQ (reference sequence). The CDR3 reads CASSQMEETQYF. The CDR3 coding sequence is TGTGCTAGCAGCCAGATGGAGGAGACCCAGTACTTC.

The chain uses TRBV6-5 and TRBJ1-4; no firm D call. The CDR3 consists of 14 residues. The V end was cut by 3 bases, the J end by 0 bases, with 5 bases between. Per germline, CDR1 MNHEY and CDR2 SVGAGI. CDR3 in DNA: TGTGCCAGCAGTTATGAGGCAACTAATGAAAAACTGTTTTTT. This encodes CASSYEATNEKLFF.

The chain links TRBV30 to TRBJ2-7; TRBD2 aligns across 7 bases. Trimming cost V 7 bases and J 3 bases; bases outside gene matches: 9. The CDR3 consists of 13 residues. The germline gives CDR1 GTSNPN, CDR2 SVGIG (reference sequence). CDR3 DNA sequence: TGTGCCTATACAACTAGCGCCGGCTACGAGCAGTACTTC. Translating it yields CAYTTSAGYEQYF. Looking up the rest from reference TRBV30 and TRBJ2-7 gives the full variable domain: SQTIHQWPATLVQPVGSPLSLECTVEGTSNPNLYWYRQAAGRGLQLLFYSVGIGQISSEVPQNLSASRPQDRQFILSSKKLLLSDSGFYLCAYTTSAGYEQYFGPGTRLTVT.

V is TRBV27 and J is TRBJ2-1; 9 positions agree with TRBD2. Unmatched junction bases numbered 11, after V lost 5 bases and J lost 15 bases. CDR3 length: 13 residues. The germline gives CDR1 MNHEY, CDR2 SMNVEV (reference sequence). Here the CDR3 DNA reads TGTGCCAGCAGTCTCCCGATAGCGGGAGTACTGTTCTTC. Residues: CASSLPIAGVLFF.

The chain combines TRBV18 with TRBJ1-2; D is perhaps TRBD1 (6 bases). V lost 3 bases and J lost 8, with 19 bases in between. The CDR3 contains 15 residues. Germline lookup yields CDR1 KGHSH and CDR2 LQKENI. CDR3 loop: CASSPLEGGAGGYTF. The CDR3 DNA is TGTGCCAGCTCACCCCTCGAAGGGGGGGCAGGGGGCTACACCTTC.

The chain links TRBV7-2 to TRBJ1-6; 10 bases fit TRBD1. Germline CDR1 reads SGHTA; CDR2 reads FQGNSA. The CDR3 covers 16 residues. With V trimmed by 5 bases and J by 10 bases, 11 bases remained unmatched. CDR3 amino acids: CASSPRTGGSGSPLHF. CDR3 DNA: TGTGCCAGCAGCCCCCGGACAGGGGGGAGTGGCTCACCCCTCCACTTT.